This TCR beta chain was identified in a study of cytomegalovirus exposure and HLA in healthy donors (dated by TCRdb to the late 2010s). Context from the whole study: An earlier analysis of several hundred of the donors reported approximately 300 Gb of sequence data and 120 million or so unique TCR beta sequences from 190 million or so T cells. About 300 gigabases of sequencing data and approximately 93 million unique TCR sequences were included in an early release covering about 700 HLA-typed donors. Of the roughly 390 genotyped donors, approximately 83% fell in the genetic ancestry cluster associated with self-reported Caucasian donors. The aim of the study was to test whether cataloging public T cell receptors could identify signatures of past pathogen exposure. The study used immunosequencing to profile the T cell repertoires of about 670 subjects and linked those repertoires to cytomegalovirus serostatus. Along with the approximately 600-subject first cohort, a separate validation cohort of more than 90 different subjects was used. To predict cytomegalovirus infection status, the study brought together high-throughput TCR immunosequencing, statistical association of individual TCRs with disease status, and machine learning. A later analysis re-examined previously published TCR beta repertoires from 610 or so donors and added high-resolution HLA genotyping to investigate patterns of TCR occurrence. The later analysis used no new phenotypic data to find candidate immune exposures, relying instead on TCR beta sequences and their occurrence across donors. To decide whether each TCR beta V gene segment behaved as functional or pseudogenic, an earlier analysis of approximately 590 of the donors relied on high-throughput TCR beta sequencing. Donor age, sex, ethnicity and CMV serostatus were compiled together with the repertoire data. In a later genetic analysis, genome-wide SNP genotypes for 398 of the 666 donors were used, and that subset was treated as a discovery cohort. Every discovery cohort repertoire had been produced on one sequencing platform. Both class I and class II loci were covered by HLA typing, at four-digit resolution. Typing coverage varied by locus: about 620-640 donors for A, B, C, DRB1 and DQB1; 522 for DQA1; more than 600 for DPA1; approximately 450 for DPB1. Four to six DR-DQ haplotypes were handled as single units for association and clustering, since linkage in the cohort was strong. On average, 235,054 unique TCR beta nucleotide sequences were sequenced per donor among about 400 genotyped donors of the cohort, with around 19% of those sequences being non-productive.

The paper as a whole reports these results and caveats: A further reported finding was that TCR beta sequences accurately predicted the HLA-A and HLA-B alleles for most subjects in the first cohort. According to the authors, the approach could potentially be generalized to other disease states and immunological phenotypes. A later analysis associated about 17,000 TCR beta sequences with specific HLA alleles at a false discovery rate of 0.05. In a later analysis, most CMV-associated TCR beta chains were found to appear HLA-restricted, with HLA associations seemingly driven largely by CMV exposure. A later analysis found that TCR association rates varied across HLA loci, with DRB1 alleles showing the most associated TCRs and HLA-C alleles the fewest. A total of some 180 TCR beta chains were listed by the study as associated with cytomegalovirus. Three of the identified cytomegalovirus-associated TCR beta chains were confirmed in vitro to be specific for cytomegalovirus antigens. A cluster of highly shared sequence variants was judged likely to be a technical artifact of the sequencing pipeline. When HLA alleles, especially DR and DQ, strongly co-occurred, attributing TCR associations to individual alleles was difficult. Most TCR sequences were seen in very few donors, while some public TCRs were found in many individuals. Only TCR beta chains were sequenced in this cohort, and the absence of alpha or paired-chain data limited detectable features. Immune exposure information for the cohort was limited to CMV serostatus. In an earlier analysis of 587 of the donors, most TCR beta V segments appeared in productive rearrangements about 87% or about 30% of the time, broadly matching IMGT annotations. Linkage disequilibrium might explain the correlated functional status among segregating V segments, but an unknown experimental factor could not be ruled out. Because HLA typing was missing for some donors at each locus, association tests included only the typed subset. The earlier analysis of fewer than 750 of the donors excluded approximately 17 rarely observed V segments, including chromosome 9 orphons, because counts were too low. An association between a missense DCLRE1C variant and V-gene and J-gene trimming of TCR beta chains was found in a later genetic analysis and replicated in an independent cohort. The classifier was reported to diagnose cytomegalovirus status with high specificity and sensitivity in both the original and validation cohorts. A later genetic analysis reported fewer N-insertions in productive TCRs among donors in an Asian-associated ancestry cluster than the approximately 700-donor mean. In a later analysis, HLA-associated TCR beta chains showed more clonal expansion and lower generation probabilities than non-associated chains that were equally common. Several of the top co-occurrence clusters appeared to be linked to parvovirus B19, influenza, CMV and Epstein-Barr virus, according to a later analysis. The presence/absence analyses assumed that sequencing depth was roughly uniform across donors, and that assumption may not be true.

About this clone itself: The antigen it binds to is not known.

The cohort was made up of about 610 healthy bone marrow donors. At the time of sampling, all cohort members were nominally healthy, though unrecorded immune exposures were likely present. The donor tested CMV seronegative, placing the donor among the roughly 350 seronegative members of the cohort. A peripheral blood sample was provided by each donor, and peripheral blood mononuclear cells were used for TCR beta sequencing. The Qiagen DNeasy Blood Extraction Kit was used to extract genomic DNA from the blood cell samples. The library relied on the immunoSEQ multiplex PCR assay. For the multiplex PCR, a mixture combining 60 forward primers for TCR Vbeta segments and 13 reverse primers for TCR Jbeta segments was used. The CDR3 region of rearranged TCR beta genes was amplified from genomic DNA by a multiplex PCR assay. Amplified TCR beta libraries were sequenced as 87-base-pair reads on the Illumina HiSeq System. As for how the authors treated the data: A later analysis counted approximately 84 million unique TCR beta chains across the 600 to 850 repertoires, and some 11 million of these chains were shared by at least two donors. A nearest-neighbor algorithm error-corrected the raw reads and collapsed the reads into unique sequences, merging closely related sequences to remove PCR and sequencing errors. Alignment of CDR3 sequences to IMGT reference sequences was used to assign V, D and J gene segments. Each retained sequence needed at least a six-nucleotide match to both a V gene segment and a J gene segment. A rearrangement was called productive if the CDR3 had no stop codons and remained in frame with V and J, and every other rearrangement was called non-productive. Following IMGT convention, CDR3 was defined as the stretch from the second conserved V-encoded cysteine to the conserved J-encoded phenylalanine. The earlier analysis of about 500 of the donors excluded sequences that lacked an unambiguous match to a single V gene segment. In an earlier analysis of roughly 600 of the donors, a V segment was called functional when productive rearrangements were above 56.7%, and segregating when the standard deviation between donors exceeded 5%. To diagnose cytomegalovirus status from the catalog of TCR beta chain sequences, a statistical classification framework was built. V and J gene assignment, in a later analysis, came from comparing TCR nucleotide sequences with IMGT/GENE-DB human TR gene sequences. Using the TCRdist pipeline, a later analysis assigned CDR3 sequences along with most-parsimonious VDJ recombination scenarios. In a later analysis, each TCR beta chain was defined by its CDR3 amino acid sequence together with its V-gene family, and reads without a unique V-gene family were excluded. As a way to deal with suspected cross-contamination and a sequencing artifact, a later analysis dropped 640 or so nucleotide sequences that were highly shared and had low generation probability. For each public chain, a later analysis derived a clonal expansion index from normalized ranks of inferred template counts within each repertoire. A later analysis computed generation probabilities with a VDJ recombination model fitted to out-of-frame rearrangements, and checked the results against IGoR. A later analysis scored TCR-TCR, TCR-HLA and TCR-CMV co-occurrence with hypergeometric tests, applying a repertoire-size bias correction to TCR pairs. To estimate false discovery rates, a later analysis permuted the HLA or CMV assignments 20 times. In a later analysis, co-occurring TCRs were grouped using DBSCAN, and TCRdist sequence similarity was added for clustering within HLA-allele-positive subsets. Repertoires with fewer than 30,000 or more than 120,000 public chains, plus five repertoires with anomalous nucleotide sharing, were excluded from co-occurrence clustering. TCRdb's version of the immuneACCESS table is confined to in-frame rearrangements and falls short of the full clone set. An unresolved V gene accounts for under half of the shortfall where checked; the remainder is of unknown origin. V, J and clone size were drawn from that table, and D and trimming were deduced from the DNA. For this sample, the table gives approximately 140,000 clones. The top ten clonotypes cover roughly 2% of the sample.

Sequencing input: PBMCs. This receptor was obtained from a woman aged 18-29 years in good health and CMV-seronegative.

The sequenced DNA is TGCGCCAGCAGCCAAGAGGGCAGGGGGACTGGCTACACCTTC. This translates into CASSQEGRGTGYTF. The sequence joins TRBV4-1 to TRBJ1-2; the central 7 bases match TRBD1. The CDR1 and CDR2 encoded by the germline V gene are MGHRA and YSYEKL. Trimming leaves V shorter by 0 bases and J shorter by 7 bases, with the junction holding 5 bases beyond the gene matches. From cysteine to phenylalanine, the CDR3 is 14 amino acids long. The retained sequence is limited to the CDR3, 42 bases, with the frame set at the first base.